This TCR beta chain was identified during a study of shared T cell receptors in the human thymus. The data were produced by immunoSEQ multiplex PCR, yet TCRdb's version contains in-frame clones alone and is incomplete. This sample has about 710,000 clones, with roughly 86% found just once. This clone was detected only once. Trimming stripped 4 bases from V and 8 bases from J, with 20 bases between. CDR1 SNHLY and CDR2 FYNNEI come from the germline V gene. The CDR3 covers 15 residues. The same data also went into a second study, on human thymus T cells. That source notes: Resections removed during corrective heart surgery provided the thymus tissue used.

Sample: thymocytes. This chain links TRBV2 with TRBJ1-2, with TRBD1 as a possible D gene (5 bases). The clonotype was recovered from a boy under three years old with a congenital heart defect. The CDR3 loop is CASSAYWTAGLGYTF. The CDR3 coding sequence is TGTGCCAGCAGTGCATATTGGACCGCGGGGCTAGGCTACACCTTC.